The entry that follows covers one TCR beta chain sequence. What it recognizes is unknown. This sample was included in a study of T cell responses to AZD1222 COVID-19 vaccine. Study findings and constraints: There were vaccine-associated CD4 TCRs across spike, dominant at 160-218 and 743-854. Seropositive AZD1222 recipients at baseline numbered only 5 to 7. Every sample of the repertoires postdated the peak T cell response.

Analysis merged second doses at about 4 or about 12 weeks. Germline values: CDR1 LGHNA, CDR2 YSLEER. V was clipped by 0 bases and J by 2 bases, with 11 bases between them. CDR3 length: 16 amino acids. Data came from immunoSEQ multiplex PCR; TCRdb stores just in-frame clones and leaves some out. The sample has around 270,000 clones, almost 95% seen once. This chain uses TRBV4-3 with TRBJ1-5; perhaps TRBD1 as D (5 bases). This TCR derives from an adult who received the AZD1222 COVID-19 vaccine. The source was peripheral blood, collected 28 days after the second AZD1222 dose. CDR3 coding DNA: TGCGCCAGCAGCCAAGATTGGGGGTTGGGCAATCAGCCCCAGCATTTT. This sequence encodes CASSQDWGLGNQPQHF.